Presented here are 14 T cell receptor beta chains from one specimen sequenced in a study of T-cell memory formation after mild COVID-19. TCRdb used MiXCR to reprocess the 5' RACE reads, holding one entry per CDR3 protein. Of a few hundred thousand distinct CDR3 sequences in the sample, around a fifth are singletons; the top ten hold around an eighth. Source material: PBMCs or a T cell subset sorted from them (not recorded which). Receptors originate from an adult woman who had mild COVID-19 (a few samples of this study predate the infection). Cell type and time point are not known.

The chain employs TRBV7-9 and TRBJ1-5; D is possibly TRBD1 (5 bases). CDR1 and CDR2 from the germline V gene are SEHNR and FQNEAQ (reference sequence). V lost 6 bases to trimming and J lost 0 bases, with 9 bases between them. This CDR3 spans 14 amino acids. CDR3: CASRDTDSNQPQHF. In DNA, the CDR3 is TGTGCCAGCAGGGACACTGATAGCAATCAGCCCCAGCATTTT.

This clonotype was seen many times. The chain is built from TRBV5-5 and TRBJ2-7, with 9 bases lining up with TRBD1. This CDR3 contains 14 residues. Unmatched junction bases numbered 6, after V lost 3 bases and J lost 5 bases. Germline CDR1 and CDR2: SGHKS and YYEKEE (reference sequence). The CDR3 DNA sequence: TGTGCCAGCAGCTACCGGGACAGGGTCGACGAGCAGTACTTC. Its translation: CASSYRDRVDEQYF.

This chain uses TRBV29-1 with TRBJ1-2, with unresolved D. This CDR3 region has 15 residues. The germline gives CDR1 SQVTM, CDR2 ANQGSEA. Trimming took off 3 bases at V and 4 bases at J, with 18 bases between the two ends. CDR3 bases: TGCAGCGTTGAGCCCCCTATGGTCTTCCTCTATGGCTACACCTTC. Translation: CSVEPPMVFLYGYTF.

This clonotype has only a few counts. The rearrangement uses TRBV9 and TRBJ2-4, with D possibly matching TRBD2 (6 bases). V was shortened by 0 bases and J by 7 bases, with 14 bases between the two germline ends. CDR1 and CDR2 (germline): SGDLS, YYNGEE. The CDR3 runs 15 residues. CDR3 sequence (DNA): TGTGCCAGCAGCGTAGGGACTATCGGCGTGAACATTCAGTACTTC. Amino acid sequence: CASSVGTIGVNIQYF.

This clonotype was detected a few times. The CDR3 reads CASSARARVLTDTQYF. The CDR3 nucleotides are TGTGCCAGCAGTGCCCGTGCCAGGGTTTTGACAGATACGCAGTATTTT. The genes are TRBV6-5 and TRBJ2-3; tentative D call: TRBD1 (5 bases). CDR1 and CDR2 from the germline V gene are MNHEY and SVGAGI. This CDR3 region has 16 residues. Trimming pared 5 bases from V and 3 bases from J, leaving 18 bases between.

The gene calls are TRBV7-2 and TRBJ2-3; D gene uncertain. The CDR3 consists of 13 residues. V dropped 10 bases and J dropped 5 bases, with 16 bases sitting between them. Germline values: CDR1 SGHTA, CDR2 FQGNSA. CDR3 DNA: TGTGCCATCCACGGGCGGCGAGTAGATACGCAGTATTTT. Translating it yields CAIHGRRVDTQYF.

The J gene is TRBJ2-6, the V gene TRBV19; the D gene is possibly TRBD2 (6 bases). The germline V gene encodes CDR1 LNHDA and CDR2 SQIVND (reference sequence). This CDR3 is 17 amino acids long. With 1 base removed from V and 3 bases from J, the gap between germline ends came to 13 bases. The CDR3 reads CASSIVWSGDGANVLTF. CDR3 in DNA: TGTGCCAGTAGTATAGTCTGGTCGGGGGATGGGGCCAACGTCCTGACTTTC.

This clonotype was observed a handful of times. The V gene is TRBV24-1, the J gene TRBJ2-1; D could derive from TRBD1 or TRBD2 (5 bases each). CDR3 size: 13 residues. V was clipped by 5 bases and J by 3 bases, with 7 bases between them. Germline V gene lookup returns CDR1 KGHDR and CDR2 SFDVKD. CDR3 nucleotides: TGTGCCACCAGTGGAGGGGTCTACAATGAGCAGTTCTTC. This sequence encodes CATSGGVYNEQFF.

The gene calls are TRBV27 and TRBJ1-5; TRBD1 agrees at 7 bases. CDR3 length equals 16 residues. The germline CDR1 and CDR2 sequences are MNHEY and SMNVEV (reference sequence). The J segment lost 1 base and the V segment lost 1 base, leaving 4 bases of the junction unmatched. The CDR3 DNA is TGTGCCAGCAGTTTATGGGGACAGTTAAGCAATCAGCCCCAGCATTTT. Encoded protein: CASSLWGQLSNQPQHF.

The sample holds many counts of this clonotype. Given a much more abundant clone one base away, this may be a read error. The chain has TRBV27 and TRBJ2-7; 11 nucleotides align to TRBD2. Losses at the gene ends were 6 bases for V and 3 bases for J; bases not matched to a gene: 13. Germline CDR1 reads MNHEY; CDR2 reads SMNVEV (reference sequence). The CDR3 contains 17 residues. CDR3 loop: CASSQQSLGLADYEQYF. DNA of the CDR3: TGTGCCAGCAGCCAACAGTCTCTGGGACTAGCGGACTACGAGCAGTACTTC.

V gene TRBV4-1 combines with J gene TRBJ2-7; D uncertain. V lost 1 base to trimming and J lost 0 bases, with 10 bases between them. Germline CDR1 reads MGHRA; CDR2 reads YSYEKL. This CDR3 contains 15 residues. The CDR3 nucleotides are TGCGCCAGCAGCCAAGGAGGATTTTTCTCCTACGAGCAGTACTTC. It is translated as CASSQGGFFSYEQYF.

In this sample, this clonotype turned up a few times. The CDR3 DNA follows: TGTGCCACCAGTGAACCGGGACAGAAATACAATGAGCAGTTCTTC. Its translation: CATSEPGQKYNEQFF. This chain uses TRBV24-1 with TRBJ2-1, with TRBD1 matching 7 bases. There are 15 residues in the CDR3. With V trimmed by 4 bases and J by 4 bases, 6 bases remained unmatched. The germline gives CDR1 KGHDR, CDR2 SFDVKD.

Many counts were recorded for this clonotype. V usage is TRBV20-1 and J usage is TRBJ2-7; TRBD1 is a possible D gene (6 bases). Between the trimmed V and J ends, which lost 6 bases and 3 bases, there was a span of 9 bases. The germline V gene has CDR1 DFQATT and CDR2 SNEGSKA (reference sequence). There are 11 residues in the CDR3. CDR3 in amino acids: CSAYRDYEQYF. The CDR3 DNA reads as TGCAGTGCCTACAGGGACTACGAGCAGTACTTC.

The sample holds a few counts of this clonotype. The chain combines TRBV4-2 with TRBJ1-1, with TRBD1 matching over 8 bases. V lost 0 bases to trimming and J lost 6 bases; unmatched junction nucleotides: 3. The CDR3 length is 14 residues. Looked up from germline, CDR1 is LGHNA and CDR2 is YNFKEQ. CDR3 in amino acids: CASSQDDRGPEAFF. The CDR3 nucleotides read TGTGCCAGCAGCCAAGATGACAGGGGCCCTGAAGCTTTCTTT.